This T cell receptor (beta chain) was observed in a study of response to subunit inactivated influenza vaccine. Study-level findings and limits: Authors suggested seasonal influenza vaccinations each recruit few new T cells.

V was pared by 0 bases and J by 7 bases, with 3 bases of the junction left unmatched. The CDR3 loop spans 14 amino acids. Germline lookup yields CDR1 MNHEY and CDR2 SVGAGI. This clonotype occurred a few times. Its antigen is unknown. TCRdb redid the calling of the RT-PCR reads with MiXCR, one entry per CDR3 protein. The table lists roughly 760,000 distinct CDR3 sequences, around 20% of them singletons. The source was PBMCs from blood, collected about 5 days after vaccination. The chain links TRBV6-5 to TRBJ1-5; TRBD1 matches at 7 bases. The sequence came from a man aged 45 to 65 who received an inactivated influenza vaccine. The CDR3 bases are TGTGCCAGCAGTTACTCGTTACAGGGGCAGCCCCAGCATTTT. Translating it yields CASSYSLQGQPQHF.